The rows below give T cell receptor beta chains drawn from one sample of a study of blood T cell repertoires in COVID-19. Sequenced by immunoSEQ multiplex PCR; TCRdb stores in-frame clones only, minus some. The profile covers about 100,000 clones, with approximately 92% appearing a single time and about 32% taken by the ten largest. The sequenced sample consisted of peripheral blood. These receptors all come from a woman of 80 years or more with acute or convalescent COVID-19. The CDR3 runs from the conserved cysteine through the conserved F or W. The D gene is left open where the match is weak. Size is stated for part of the rows, as once, few or many counts, or as a class when the clone is expanded.

clone size: NA
J gene: TRBJ1-2
V gene: TRBV10-3
D gene: TRBD1
CDR3 protein: CAISAGGLNYGYTF
CDR3 DNA: TGTGCCATCAGTGCAGGGGGCTTGAACTATGGCTACACCTTC

clone size: NA
J gene: TRBJ2-7
V gene: TRBV19
D gene: NA
CDR3 protein: CASSITGSSYEQYF
CDR3 DNA: TGTGCCAGTAGTATAACCGGGAGCTCCTACGAGCAGTACTTC

clone size: once
J gene: TRBJ2-7
V gene: TRBV7-6
D gene: TRBD1
CDR3 protein: CASSSRPRDSLMASQYEQYF
CDR3 DNA: TGTGCCAGCAGCTCCCGACCCCGGGACAGCCTGATGGCTAGTCAGTACGAGCAGTACTTC

clone size: NA
J gene: TRBJ1-4
V gene: TRBV28
D gene: NA
CDR3 protein: CASSERTINEKLFF
CDR3 DNA: TGTGCCAGCAGTGAGAGGACTATTAATGAAAAACTGTTTTTT

clone size: NA
J gene: TRBJ2-3
V gene: TRBV27
D gene: NA
CDR3 protein: CASSLGGAGDTQYF
CDR3 DNA: TGTGCCAGCAGTTTAGGGGGGGCGGGAGATACGCAGTATTTT

clone size: NA
J gene: TRBJ2-5
V gene: TRBV19
D gene: TRBD1
CDR3 protein: CASSITGQGETQYF
CDR3 DNA: TGTGCCAGTAGTATTACAGGACAGGGGGAGACCCAGTACTTC

clone size: NA
J gene: TRBJ1-1
V gene: TRBV7-8
D gene: TRBD1
CDR3 protein: CASSLETGPSNTEAFF
CDR3 DNA: TGTGCCAGCAGCTTAGAGACAGGGCCTTCGAACACTGAAGCTTTCTTT

clone size: NA
J gene: TRBJ2-2
V gene: TRBV7-6
D gene: NA
CDR3 protein: CASSLEIGQGYTGELFF
CDR3 DNA: TGTGCCAGCAGCTTAGAGATAGGTCAGGGTTACACCGGGGAGCTGTTTTTT

clone size: NA
J gene: TRBJ1-3
V gene: TRBV12-5
D gene: NA
CDR3 protein: CASGLDTRSGNTIYF
CDR3 DNA: TGTGCTAGTGGTTTGGATACGCGCTCTGGAAACACCATATATTTT

clone size: NA
J gene: TRBJ1-2
V gene: TRBV7-2
D gene: NA
CDR3 protein: CASSGEAHGYGYTF
CDR3 DNA: TGTGCCAGCAGCGGAGAGGCACATGGCTATGGCTACACCTTC

clone size: NA
J gene: TRBJ1-5
V gene: TRBV19
D gene: NA
CDR3 protein: CATAGQGVAQPQHF
CDR3 DNA: TGTGCCACCGCGGGGCAGGGAGTCGCTCAGCCCCAGCATTTT

clone size: NA
J gene: TRBJ2-7
V gene: TRBV4-3
D gene: NA
CDR3 protein: CASSQDLQARAYEQYF
CDR3 DNA: TGCGCCAGCAGCCAAGATCTACAGGCCCGCGCCTACGAGCAGTACTTC

clone size: NA
J gene: TRBJ2-5
V gene: TRBV4-1
D gene: TRBD2
CDR3 protein: CASSLSGGQETQYF
CDR3 DNA: TGCGCCAGCAGCCTTAGCGGGGGTCAAGAGACCCAGTACTTC

clone size: NA
J gene: TRBJ1-4
V gene: TRBV19
D gene: NA
CDR3 protein: CASSIPEKLFF
CDR3 DNA: TGTGCCAGTAGTATACCGGAAAAACTGTTTTTT

clone size: NA
J gene: TRBJ2-1
V gene: TRBV28
D gene: TRBD2
CDR3 protein: CASSELAGGSSNEQFF
CDR3 DNA: TGTGCCAGCAGTGAACTAGCGGGGGGCTCCTCGAATGAGCAGTTCTTC

clone size: NA
J gene: TRBJ2-1
V gene: TRBV7-2
D gene: TRBD2
CDR3 protein: CASSARLAGGPGNEQFF
CDR3 DNA: TGTGCCAGCAGCGCCCGACTAGCGGGGGGGCCTGGTAATGAGCAGTTCTTC

clone size: NA
J gene: TRBJ2-7
V gene: TRBV11-1
D gene: TRBD1
CDR3 protein: CASSSGTASYEQYF
CDR3 DNA: TGTGCCAGCAGTTCCGGGACAGCCTCCTACGAGCAGTACTTC

clone size: NA
J gene: TRBJ2-7
V gene: TRBV7-2
D gene: TRBD2
CDR3 protein: CASSLKFGGGSSYEQYF
CDR3 DNA: TGTGCCAGCAGCTTAAAATTCGGCGGGGGGAGCTCCTACGAGCAGTACTTC

clone size: few
J gene: TRBJ1-2
V gene: TRBV5-8
D gene: NA
CDR3 protein: CASSLVYRDYGYTF
CDR3 DNA: TGTGCCAGCAGCTTGGTATACAGGGACTATGGCTACACCTTC

clone size: NA
J gene: TRBJ2-5
V gene: TRBV18
D gene: NA
CDR3 protein: CASSSRQVETQYF
CDR3 DNA: TGTGCCAGCTCATCCCGACAGGTAGAGACCCAGTACTTC

clone size: NA
J gene: TRBJ2-7
V gene: TRBV18
D gene: TRBD1
CDR3 protein: CASSQGQGAYEQYF
CDR3 DNA: TGTGCCAGCTCACAAGGACAGGGGGCTTACGAGCAGTACTTC

clone size: NA
J gene: TRBJ2-7
V gene: TRBV2
D gene: NA
CDR3 protein: CASAYGEQYF
CDR3 DNA: TGTGCCAGCGCCTACGGCGAGCAGTACTTC

clone size: NA
J gene: TRBJ2-2
V gene: TRBV6-4
D gene: TRBD1
CDR3 protein: CASSEFPGQVNTGELFF
CDR3 DNA: TGTGCCAGCAGTGAGTTTCCGGGACAGGTGAACACCGGGGAGCTGTTTTTT

clone size: NA
J gene: TRBJ2-5
V gene: TRBV28
D gene: NA
CDR3 protein: CASLTAKGGTQYF
CDR3 DNA: TGTGCCAGCCTGACAGCTAAAGGGGGGACCCAGTACTTC

clone size: NA
J gene: TRBJ1-1
V gene: TRBV27
D gene: TRBD1
CDR3 protein: CASRTGGTEAFF
CDR3 DNA: TGTGCCAGCAGGACAGGGGGCACTGAAGCTTTCTTT

clone size: NA
J gene: TRBJ2-7
V gene: TRBV7-8
D gene: NA
CDR3 protein: CASSKTGYEQYF
CDR3 DNA: TGTGCCAGCAGCAAGACCGGGTACGAGCAGTACTTC

clone size: NA
J gene: TRBJ1-5
V gene: TRBV6-5
D gene: TRBD1
CDR3 protein: CASRTGTAKNQPQHF
CDR3 DNA: TGTGCCAGCAGGACCGGGACAGCCAAAAATCAGCCCCAGCATTTT

clone size: NA
J gene: TRBJ2-5
V gene: TRBV11-3
D gene: TRBD2
CDR3 protein: CASSLTPGLAETQYF
CDR3 DNA: TGTGCCAGCAGCTTGACCCCGGGACTAGCGGAGACCCAGTACTTC

clone size: NA
J gene: TRBJ2-2
V gene: TRBV30
D gene: NA
CDR3 protein: CAWNLAANTGELFF
CDR3 DNA: TGTGCCTGGAACCTGGCAGCGAACACCGGGGAGCTGTTTTTT

clone size: NA
J gene: TRBJ2-3
V gene: TRBV27
D gene: TRBD2
CDR3 protein: CASRYTSGGAGPAGTQYF
CDR3 DNA: TGTGCCAGCAGATATACTAGCGGGGGGGCCGGTCCTGCGGGTACGCAGTATTTT

clone size: NA
J gene: TRBJ1-3
V gene: TRBV30
D gene: NA
CDR3 protein: CAWSVWARGSVPIYF
CDR3 DNA: TGTGCCTGGAGTGTATGGGCAAGGGGTTCCGTGCCCATATATTTT

clone size: NA
J gene: TRBJ2-2
V gene: TRBV5-1
D gene: NA
CDR3 protein: CASSARTNTGELFF
CDR3 DNA: TGCGCCAGCAGTGCTCGAACAAACACCGGGGAGCTGTTTTTT

clone size: NA
J gene: TRBJ2-7
V gene: TRBV9
D gene: NA
CDR3 protein: CASSVGAELSYEQYF
CDR3 DNA: TGTGCCAGCAGCGTGGGGGCCGAGCTCTCCTACGAGCAGTACTTC

clone size: NA
J gene: TRBJ1-2
V gene: TRBV27
D gene: NA
CDR3 protein: CASSTGPGYGYTF
CDR3 DNA: TGTGCCAGCAGTACAGGGCCTGGCTATGGCTACACCTTC

clone size: NA
J gene: TRBJ2-3
V gene: TRBV12-3/TRBV12-4
D gene: TRBD2
CDR3 protein: CASSSLANTQYF
CDR3 DNA: TGTGCCAGCAGTTCACTAGCGAATACGCAGTATTTT

clone size: once
J gene: TRBJ1-5
V gene: TRBV7-2
D gene: TRBD1
CDR3 protein: CASSATGFNQPQHF
CDR3 DNA: TGTGCCAGCAGCGCGACAGGGTTCAATCAGCCCCAGCATTTT

clone size: NA
J gene: TRBJ2-3
V gene: TRBV3-1/TRBV3-2
D gene: TRBD2
CDR3 protein: CASSHAKVETSGGTDTQYF
CDR3 DNA: TGTGCCAGCAGCCACGCAAAAGTCGAAACTAGCGGGGGCACAGATACGCAGTATTTT

clone size: NA
J gene: TRBJ2-7
V gene: TRBV11-3
D gene: TRBD1
CDR3 protein: CASSRDREFNEQYF
CDR3 DNA: TGTGCCAGCAGCCGGGACAGGGAATTCAACGAGCAGTACTTC

clone size: NA
J gene: TRBJ2-6
V gene: TRBV28
D gene: NA
CDR3 protein: CASSSGSTGANVLTF
CDR3 DNA: TGTGCCAGCAGTTCAGGGTCTACTGGGGCCAACGTCCTGACTTTC

clone size: NA
J gene: TRBJ2-3
V gene: TRBV5-1
D gene: TRBD2
CDR3 protein: CASSLTSGRTDTQYF
CDR3 DNA: TGCGCCAGCAGCTTGACTAGCGGTCGCACAGATACGCAGTATTTT

clone size: NA
J gene: TRBJ2-2
V gene: TRBV5-1
D gene: TRBD1
CDR3 protein: CASSRPGQGSTGELFF
CDR3 DNA: TGCGCCAGCAGCCGGCCGGGACAGGGGTCCACCGGGGAGCTGTTTTTT

clone size: NA
J gene: TRBJ2-5
V gene: TRBV4-1
D gene: NA
CDR3 protein: CASSQGQGVETQYF
CDR3 DNA: TGCGCCAGCAGCCAAGGACAAGGGGTAGAGACCCAGTACTTC

clone size: NA
J gene: TRBJ1-5
V gene: TRBV19
D gene: NA
CDR3 protein: CASSIVYGQSSQHF
CDR3 DNA: TGTGCCAGTAGTATTGTTTACGGACAGTCATCCCAGCATTTT

clone size: NA
J gene: TRBJ2-2
V gene: TRBV10-2
D gene: NA
CDR3 protein: CASAENTGELFF
CDR3 DNA: TGCGCCAGTGCGGAGAACACCGGGGAGCTGTTTTTT

clone size: NA
J gene: TRBJ2-1
V gene: TRBV5-1
D gene: TRBD1
CDR3 protein: CASSLEGQGARNEQFF
CDR3 DNA: TGCGCCAGCAGCTTGGAGGGACAGGGGGCGCGGAATGAGCAGTTCTTC

clone size: NA
J gene: TRBJ2-7
V gene: TRBV9
D gene: TRBD1
CDR3 protein: CASSVGPDRGQYEQYF
CDR3 DNA: TGTGCCAGCAGCGTAGGCCCGGACAGGGGGCAATACGAGCAGTACTTC

clone size: NA
J gene: TRBJ2-2
V gene: TRBV27
D gene: TRBD2
CDR3 protein: CASSGLAGRLFF
CDR3 DNA: TGTGCCAGCAGTGGCCTAGCGGGGCGGCTGTTTTTT

clone size: NA
J gene: TRBJ1-4
V gene: TRBV5-8
D gene: NA
CDR3 protein: CASSFMTGEKLFF
CDR3 DNA: TGTGCCAGCAGCTTTATGACGGGTGAAAAACTGTTTTTT

clone size: NA
J gene: TRBJ2-7
V gene: TRBV11-2
D gene: NA
CDR3 protein: CASSSGRRQTSNF
CDR3 DNA: TGTGCCAGCAGCTCCGGCAGGAGACAGACTTCGAACTTC

clone size: few
J gene: TRBJ1-1
V gene: TRBV6-2/TRBV6-3
D gene: NA
CDR3 protein: CASSYGGAEAFF
CDR3 DNA: TGTGCCAGCAGTTACGGGGGGGCTGAAGCTTTCTTT

clone size: NA
J gene: TRBJ1-2
V gene: TRBV30
D gene: NA
CDR3 protein: CACRSGYGYTF
CDR3 DNA: TGTGCCTGTCGGTCGGGCTATGGCTACACCTTC